This entry is about one T cell receptor beta chain. What it binds is unknown. Trimming stripped 0 bases from V and 1 base from J, with 5 bases between. Germline CDR1 reads SGHRS; CDR2 reads YFSETQ. The CDR3 contains 14 residues. The data belong to a study of T cells after yellow fever vaccination. Study results and limitations: Peaking on day 5 versus 15, the secondary response was faster but weaker. Post-booster reappearance was seen for most primary-vaccination clones (about 96% CD4, roughly 88% CD8). FACS-sorted repertoires could contain abundant clonotypes contaminating from the bulk population.

Template switching by 5'RACE produced TCR cDNA, adding a universal primer site and UMIs. Each CDR3 protein gets one entry after TCRdb re-called the 5' RACE reads with MiXCR. Seen here are about 510,000 distinct CDR3 sequences, roughly 22% observed once, and the top ten hold about 16%. This receptor was obtained from a man aged 18-30 years who received the YFV17D yellow fever vaccine. The V and J genes are TRBV5-1 and TRBJ1-3; D call uncertain. The source material was PBMCs, sampled 20 to 25 days after the first yellow fever vaccination. CDR3 nucleotide sequence: TGCGCCAGCAGCTTGGACGGATCTGGAAACACCATATATTTT. Translation gives CASSLDGSGNTIYF. Filled out from reference TRBV5-1 and TRBJ1-3, the complete variable domain reads KAGVTQTPRYLIKTRGQQVTLSCSPISGHRSVSWYQQTPGQGLQFLFEYFSETQRNKGNFPGRFSGRQFSNSRSEMNVSTLELGDSALYLCASSLDGSGNTIYFGEGSWLTVV.